This TCR beta chain is drawn from a study of OX40 agonist ivuxolimab in advanced cancers. For the wider study: Ivuxolimab was an agonistic, fully human IgG2 monoclonal antibody directed against OX40 (CD134), a costimulatory receptor. The paper describes the monotherapy dose-escalation part (N ≈ 49 patients) of the phase I trial of ivuxolimab. Three dose-escalation patients achieved partial responses, one with hepatocellular carcinoma and two with cutaneous melanoma. Peripheral TCRbeta sequencing was intended to test whether TCR sequence diversity was altered and clonal T-cell expansion was caused by ivuxolimab. Intravenous ivuxolimab was administered to patients every 2 weeks at six dose levels: 0.01, 0.1, 0.3, 1.5, 3 and 10 mg/kg. Among the 52 dose-escalation patients, about 19 had hepatocellular carcinoma, 15 or so melanoma, 9 renal cell carcinoma and 9 head and neck cancer. Prior anti-PD-1, anti-PD-L1 or anti-CTLA-4 therapy was permitted, and 40% to 50% of dose-escalation patients had received checkpoint inhibitors. A male proportion of roughly 80% and a mean age of approximately 60 years, ranging from roughly 23 to 90, were recorded for the dose-escalation cohort. Overall results and qualifications from the work: On average, CD8+ T cells showed more expanded clones than CD4+ T cells after ivuxolimab. Low levels of normalized T-cell clonal expansion were also seen in some patients who did not respond. Which antigens the clonally expanded peripheral T cells were specific for was not determined. Partial responders in the 0.1-3.0 mg/kg groups had among the lowest normalized peripheral clonal expansion, especially among CD8+ T cells. At doses of 0.1 to 3.0 mg/kg, clonal expansion of both CD4+ and CD8+ blood T cells was observed from baseline to week 6.

Of note for this clone: It lacks a known antigen. Per-base qualities were not stored, and no clone one base away is much larger.

The trial excluded patients who had a history of autoimmune disease or who were on systemic immunosuppression. Peripheral blood for TCR sequencing was drawn from every dose cohort at baseline, at cycle 4 day 1 and at cycle 7 day 1. Samples came from an open-label, multicenter, first-in-human phase I dose-escalation trial of ivuxolimab. The trial enrolled adults with locally advanced or metastatic head and neck squamous cell, hepatocellular, melanoma or renal cell carcinoma. Before TCR sequencing, CD4+ T cells and CD8+ T cells were sorted from peripheral blood as separate populations. Inclusive of the bounding cysteine and phenylalanine, the CDR3 is 12 residues long. Solely the CDR3 DNA is kept, with 36 bases framed from the first base. For CDR1 and CDR2, the germline V gene lists KGHSH and LQKENI. V and J lose 2 bases and 1 base, and a span of 2 bases separates them. Genomic DNA was isolated from the sorted cells so that the TCRbeta CDR3 region could be sequenced. The immunoSEQ Assay was used for sequencing of TCRbeta CDR3 regions. TCRdb took this table from immuneACCESS and kept in-frame rearrangements with V and J called. Such tables lack part of the clones; where checked against another copy, unresolved V genes explain under half of the gap, and the rest is unexplained. The sample contains tens of thousands of clones, about 85% of them found a single time. The ten largest clones add up to approximately 40% of the sample.

Sequencing was performed on CD4+ or CD8+ T cells sorted from blood, taken in a trial of the OX40 agonist ivuxolimab. This chain is built from TRBV18 and TRBJ1-1, with the D gene not clear enough to name. The TCR comes from an adult with an advanced solid tumor such as melanoma, head and neck, liver or kidney cancer. The nucleotide sequence is given as TGTGCCAGCTCACCAGGGAACACTGAAGCTTTCTTT. This translates into CASSPGNTEAFF.